This is a list of T cell receptor beta chains from one sample in a study of T cell responses to AZD1222 COVID-19 vaccine. The protocol was immunoSEQ multiplex PCR, while the TCRdb copy is restricted to in-frame clones and leaves out a portion. Of about 140,000 clones detected, over 85% appear once; the ten largest clones hold 0.91%. The sequenced sample was peripheral blood, obtained on day 0 of MenACWY control vaccination. The receptors were sampled from an adult in good health. The CDR3 runs from the conserved cysteine through the conserved F or W. Each record gives: clone size, J gene, V gene, CDR3 protein. Size is stated for part of the rows, as once, few or many counts, or as a class when the clone is expanded.

abundance: -; j_gene: TRBJ1-2; v_gene: TRBV10-3; CDR3aa: CAIDGVYGYGYTF
abundance: -; j_gene: TRBJ2-7; v_gene: TRBV2; CDR3aa: CASRRGVYSYEQYF
abundance: -; j_gene: TRBJ1-5; v_gene: TRBV24-1; CDR3aa: CAPSERDRLLNQPQHF
abundance: -; j_gene: TRBJ1-4; v_gene: TRBV27; CDR3aa: CASSLGTGWDEKLFF
abundance: once; j_gene: TRBJ2-3; v_gene: TRBV19; CDR3aa: CASSIAPDTDTQYF
abundance: -; j_gene: TRBJ1-1; v_gene: TRBV5-1; CDR3aa: CASSLDTTGAREAFF
abundance: -; j_gene: TRBJ1-2; v_gene: TRBV30; CDR3aa: CAWKSFTNYGYTF
abundance: -; j_gene: TRBJ2-2; v_gene: TRBV28; CDR3aa: CASSSTGGGTGELFF
abundance: once; j_gene: TRBJ1-2; v_gene: TRBV7-4; CDR3aa: CASSPPGRGYGYTF
abundance: -; j_gene: TRBJ2-3; v_gene: TRBV24-1; CDR3aa: CATSDRMTPLEDTQYF
abundance: -; j_gene: TRBJ1-1; v_gene: TRBV19; CDR3aa: CASRIRDSGTEAFF
abundance: -; j_gene: TRBJ2-1; v_gene: TRBV28; CDR3aa: CASGPWAEGLAVNNEQFF
abundance: once; j_gene: TRBJ2-7; v_gene: TRBV6-5; CDR3aa: CASRLNRGNSYEQYF
abundance: -; j_gene: TRBJ1-1; v_gene: TRBV5-1; CDR3aa: CASSPDMVFAFF
abundance: once; j_gene: TRBJ1-3; v_gene: TRBV3-1/TRBV3-2; CDR3aa: CASSPDRTSGNTIYF
abundance: -; j_gene: TRBJ2-7; v_gene: TRBV15; CDR3aa: CATSSDRSSYEQYF